This TCR beta chain was found in a study of technical replicates of blood from several donors. CDR3 size: 14 residues. Trimming took 4 bases from V and 3 from J; bases not matched to a gene: 4. Germline V CDR1 and CDR2: SGDLS, YYNGEE. There are a few counts of this clone. TCRdb keeps only in-frame clones here, not all; method: immunoSEQ multiplex PCR. The sample includes tens of thousands of clones, about 90% of them seen just once. The sample taken for sequencing was T cells isolated from PBMCs. The receptor was isolated from a human donor in good health. The gene calls are TRBV9 and TRBJ1-1; 9 bases are a match to TRBD1. As DNA, the CDR3 is TGTGCCAGCAGCAGAGGACAGGGGCACACTGAAGCTTTCTTT. It specifies CASSRGQGHTEAFF.